This T cell receptor (beta chain) was sequenced in a study of monozygotic twins with inflammatory bowel disease. TCRdb reprocessed the 5' RACE reads and stores each CDR3 protein as one record, lacking DNA. The sample data list under 350,000 distinct CDR3 sequences. Per the germline V gene, CDR1 is SGHTA and CDR2 is FQGNSA. This CDR3 region has 17 residues. The sequencing sample was made of blood. The rearrangement joins TRBV7-2 to TRBJ2-6; the TRBD1 assignment by TCRdb is unverifiable without DNA. The TCR comes from a human donor with ulcerative colitis or Crohn's disease, or a healthy co-twin of an affected twin (not recorded which). CDR3 in amino acids: CASSFDRVLTGANVLTF. Full variable domain (outside the CDR3, taken from reference TRBV7-2 and TRBJ2-6): GAGVSQSPSNKVTEKGKDVELRCDPISGHTALYWYRQSLGQGLEFLIYFQGNSAPDKSGLPSDRFSAERTGGSVSTLTIQRTQQEDSAVYLCASSFDRVLTGANVLTFGAGSRLTVL.